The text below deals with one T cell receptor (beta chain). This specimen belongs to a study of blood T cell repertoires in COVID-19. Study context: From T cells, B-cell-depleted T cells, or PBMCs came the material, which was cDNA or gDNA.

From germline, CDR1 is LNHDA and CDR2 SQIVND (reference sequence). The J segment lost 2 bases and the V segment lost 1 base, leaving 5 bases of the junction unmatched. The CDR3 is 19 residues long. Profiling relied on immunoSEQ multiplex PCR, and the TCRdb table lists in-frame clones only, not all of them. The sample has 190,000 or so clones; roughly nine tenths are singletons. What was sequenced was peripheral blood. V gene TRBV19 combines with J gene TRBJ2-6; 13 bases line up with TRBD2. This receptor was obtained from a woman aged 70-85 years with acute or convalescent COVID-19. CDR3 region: CASSIGRTSGGAGANVLTF. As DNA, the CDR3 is TGTGCCAGTAGTATAGGCAGGACTAGCGGGGGTGCTGGGGCCAACGTCCTGACTTTC.